Below are 24 T cell receptor beta chains sequenced from a single sample in a study of spatial heterogeneity in lung cancer. Using its own MiXCR run on the 5' RACE reads, TCRdb lists one record per CDR3 protein. The profile shows over 5,500 distinct CDR3 sequences, around 15% of them singletons. Time point of the sample: sample taken at primary tumor resection. Whole-study results and caveats: For expanded intratumoral alpha and beta TCRs, counts tracked tumor mutation counts.

These receptors lack a known antigen. The sequenced sample was lung tumor tissue, obtained at surgery. These receptors came from a male donor with early-stage non-small cell lung cancer.

The chain couples TRBV5-1 to TRBJ2-5; 9 nucleotides agree with TRBD1. The CDR3 totals 14 residues. Trimming removed 4 bases from V and 5 bases from J; junction bases left unmatched: 6. Germline CDR1 SGHRS, CDR2 YFSETQ. CDR3 in amino acids: CASSPGTGTETQYF. In DNA form, the CDR3 reads TGCGCCAGCAGCCCGGGGACAGGGACCGAGACCCAGTACTTC.

This clonotype was seen repeatedly, ten times or more. This chain links TRBV29-1 with TRBJ1-1; the D is unclear. CDR3 length: 11 residues. V was shortened by 4 bases and J by 0 bases, with 3 bases between the two germline ends. In germline, CDR1 is SQVTM, CDR2 ANQGSEA. DNA for the CDR3: TGCAGCGTTGTTCTGAACACTGAAGCTTTCTTT. It specifies CSVVLNTEAFF.

This clonotype is categorized as medium-sized (0.01 to 0.1%). This chain joins TRBV28 and TRBJ2-7; 7 bases match TRBD2. J was trimmed by 10 bases and V by 7 bases; bases with no gene match: 10. This CDR3 comprises 12 residues. CDR1 and CDR2 (germline): MDHEN, SYDVKM. CDR3 region: CASTPPRGKQYF. CDR3 nucleotide sequence: TGTGCCAGCACCCCACCGCGGGGGAAACAGTACTTC.

This clonotype has just a few counts. The CDR3 is CASSQDGQPGANVLTF. As DNA, the CDR3 is TGTGCCAGCAGCCAAGATGGGCAGCCTGGGGCCAACGTCCTGACTTTC. V gene TRBV3-1 combines with J gene TRBJ2-6, with D unclear. Trimming removed 0 bases at V and 2 bases at J, with 8 bases between. CDR3 length equals 16 residues. Per germline, CDR1 LGHDT and CDR2 YNNKEL (reference sequence).

This chain links TRBV12-3 or TRBV12-4 with TRBJ2-2, with TRBD2 identical over 10 bases. With 6 bases clipped from V and 2 bases from J, the junction kept 9 bases outside the gene matches. CDR3 length: 17 residues. The CDR3 region is CASRDIAGGLNTGELFF. In DNA, the CDR3 is TGTGCCAGCAGAGATATAGCGGGGGGCCTTAACACCGGGGAGCTGTTTTTT.

This clonotype occurred a few times. The chain couples TRBV7-9 to TRBJ2-7; D unclear. V was shortened by 1 base and J by 0 bases, with 7 bases between the two germline ends. Germline V gene lookup returns CDR1 SEHNR and CDR2 FQNEAQ (reference sequence). The CDR3 contains 14 residues. Written as DNA, the CDR3 is TGTGCCAGCAGCTTAGTTCCAGTCTCCTACGAGCAGTACTTC. Its protein product is CASSLVPVSYEQYF.

The chain combines TRBV7-2 with TRBJ2-3, with 7 bases identical to TRBD2. Germline values: CDR1 SGHTA, CDR2 FQGNSA. The CDR3 is made up of 15 amino acids. Trimming cost V 5 bases and J 6 bases; bases outside gene matches: 11. CDR3 bases: TGTGCCAGCAGCAGCGGGGCCCTCCAGAGGGATACGCAGTATTTT. Translation gives CASSSGALQRDTQYF.

This clonotype came up a few times. The chain couples TRBV5-1 to TRBJ1-1, with D possibly being TRBD1 (5 bases). Germline V gene sequence: CDR1 SGHRS, CDR2 YFSETQ. Trimming shortened V by 4 bases and J by 3 bases, and 13 bases separated the two germline ends. The length of the CDR3 is 14 residues. CDR3 region: CASSRGGRDTEAFF. For the CDR3, the DNA is TGCGCCAGCAGCCGGGGCGGCAGGGACACTGAAGCTTTCTTT.

This clonotype is categorized as large. In DNA form, the CDR3 reads TGTGCCAGCAGTGAACAGGGCCCCACTGAAGCTTTCTTT. Translated, it gives CASSEQGPTEAFF. The rearrangement uses TRBV27 and TRBJ1-1; possibly TRBD1 for D (6 bases). Germline lookup yields CDR1 MNHEY and CDR2 SMNVEV (reference sequence). This CDR3 has 13 residues. V lost 5 bases, J lost 4 bases, and 11 bases lay in between.

There are many counts of this clonotype. The chain employs TRBV19 and TRBJ2-2; D call uncertain. The CDR3 sequence is 13 residues long. V was pared by 9 bases and J by 0 bases, with 8 bases between. In germline, CDR1 is LNHDA, CDR2 SQIVND (reference sequence). CDR3 DNA sequence: TGTGCCAGCGCGGACCCGAACACCGGGGAGCTGTTTTTT. Protein: CASADPNTGELFF.

This clonotype was recorded many times. The chain combines TRBV20-1 with TRBJ2-5; D gene unclear. This CDR3 spans 13 amino acids. CDR1 is DFQATT, CDR2 SNEGSKA, per germline (reference sequence). V shed 3 bases and J shed 5 bases, with 13 bases lying between them. For the CDR3, the DNA is TGCAGTGCTAGTAGGTTACTCTTCGAGACCCAGTACTTC. Protein product: CSASRLLFETQYF.

This clonotype came up many times. The rearrangement links TRBV7-3 to TRBJ2-3; the D call may be TRBD1 or TRBD2 (7 bases each). The CDR3 is 14 amino acids. The V end lost 5 bases, the J end lost 2 bases, and 11 bases lay between the germline ends. CDR1 SGHTA and CDR2 FQGTGA come from the germline V gene. CDR3 DNA sequence: TGTGCCAGCAGCCAGGGGGGGCCCACAGATACGCAGTATTTT. Protein: CASSQGGPTDTQYF.

This clonotype was counted ten times or more. The gene calls are TRBV28 and TRBJ1-1; TRBD1 might be the D (5 bases). The V end was cut by 1 base, the J end by 7 bases, with 28 bases between. Germline CDR1 reads MDHEN; CDR2 reads SYDVKM. This CDR3 is built from 19 residues. Here the CDR3 reads CASSLFSNPGSPRVGEAFF. CDR3 sequence (DNA): TGTGCCAGCAGTTTATTCTCCAATCCGGGCTCCCCCAGGGTTGGTGAAGCTTTCTTT. The variable domain in full, with the rest retrieved from reference TRBV28 and TRBJ1-1, is DVKVTQSSRYLVKRTGEKVFLECVQDMDHENMFWYRQDPGLGLRLIYFSYDVKMKEKGDIPEGYSVSREKKERFSLILESASTNQTSMYLCASSLFSNPGSPRVGEAFFGQGTRLTVV.

J is TRBJ2-1 and V is TRBV15; 7 positions match TRBD2. The CDR3 spans 12 residues. Germline V gives CDR1 LNHNV, CDR2 YYDKDF (reference sequence). J lost 4 bases, V lost 9 bases, and 3 bases had no gene match. CDR3: CATGGRYNEQFF. CDR3 nucleotides: TGTGCCACGGGGGGGAGATACAATGAGCAGTTCTTC.

This clonotype is deemed medium-sized (0.01 to 0.1%). CDR3 bases: TGTGCCAGCAGCCAGGCCGGGCCCGGAAATGAGCAGTTCTTC. It yields the protein CASSQAGPGNEQFF. This sequence joins TRBV4-2 and TRBJ2-1, with unresolved D. CDR3 length: 14 residues. Deletions cut 3 bases from V and 7 bases from J, with 13 bases between. The germline CDR1 and CDR2 sequences are LGHNA and YNFKEQ.

By sample share, this clonotype is medium-sized. The rearrangement uses TRBV7-3 and TRBJ2-3; TRBD1 might be the D (8 bases). The V gene lost 3 bases and the J gene lost 1 base, with 11 bases spanning the gap. The germline V gene encodes CDR1 SGHTA and CDR2 FQGTGA. The CDR3 contains 15 residues. CDR3 protein: CASSFTGGGTDTQYF. Written as DNA, the CDR3 is TGTGCCAGCAGCTTCACAGGGGGGGGCACAGATACGCAGTATTTT.

This clonotype has a count of ten or more. The V and J genes are TRBV7-2 and TRBJ2-2, with D uncertain. This CDR3 region has 15 residues. V dropped 1 base and J dropped 1 base, with 7 bases sitting between them. Germline CDR1 and CDR2: SGHTA and FQGNSA. CDR3 nucleotide sequence: TGTGCCAGCAGCTTAGTTTGGGGGAACACCGGGGAGCTGTTTTTT. Translated: CASSLVWGNTGELFF.

This clonotype was found many times. V gene TRBV28 combines with J gene TRBJ2-1, with TRBD2 matching 12 bases. The CDR3 consists of 17 residues. Losses at the gene ends were 1 base for V and 6 bases for J; bases not matched to a gene: 7. Germline V gene data show CDR1 as MDHEN and CDR2 as SYDVKM. Written as DNA, the CDR3 is TGTGCCAGCAGTTTATTGACTAGCGGGAGCTTTCCCAATGAGCAGTTCTTC. Translated, it gives CASSLLTSGSFPNEQFF.

This clonotype was detected many times. The rearrangement uses TRBV4-1 and TRBJ2-3; 11 bases line up with TRBD2. The length of the CDR3 is 19 residues. Germline V gives CDR1 MGHRA, CDR2 YSYEKL. Trimming took 4 bases from V and 2 from J; bases not matched to a gene: 14. CDR3 protein: CASSRLAGTQFGLTDTQYF. CDR3 nucleotide sequence: TGCGCCAGCAGCCGACTAGCGGGAACCCAATTTGGGCTCACAGATACGCAGTATTTT.

In its sample, this clonotype is medium-sized (0.01 to 0.1%). The V call is TRBV27, the J call TRBJ2-1, with D maybe TRBD1 (7 bases). Germline values: CDR1 MNHEY, CDR2 SMNVEV (reference sequence). V was clipped by 0 bases and J by 8 bases, with 23 bases between them. The CDR3 has 18 residues. CDR3 DNA: TGTGCCAGCAGTTTATCCCGCGGAGGGGGCGCCTACTTGGATGAGCAGTTCTTC. This gives the protein CASSLSRGGGAYLDEQFF.

The V call is TRBV12-3 or TRBV12-4, the J call TRBJ1-5; maybe TRBD1 (5 bases). Trimming took 0 bases from V and 5 from J, leaving 5 bases between them. The CDR3 totals 13 residues. CDR3 sequence: CASSLATDQPQHF. CDR3 DNA sequence: TGTGCCAGCAGTTTAGCGACAGATCAGCCCCAGCATTTT.

This clonotype is categorized as medium-sized (0.01 to 0.1%). V usage is TRBV29-1 and J usage is TRBJ2-3; 9 bases fit TRBD2. CDR3 length: 15 amino acids. J lost 1 base, V lost 8 bases, and 10 bases had no gene match. Germline values: CDR1 SQVTM, CDR2 ANQGSEA. CDR3 residues: CSTTRRTSGTDTQYF. The CDR3 DNA sequence: TGCAGCACAACCCGAAGGACTAGCGGCACAGATACGCAGTATTTT.

This clonotype is medium-sized by share. The V gene is TRBV5-1, the J gene TRBJ2-3; 10 bases are shared with TRBD2. There are 17 residues in the CDR3. The germline V gene encodes CDR1 SGHRS and CDR2 YFSETQ. Trimming cost V 2 bases and J 0 bases; bases outside gene matches: 6. The CDR3 DNA sequence: TGCGCCAGCAGCTTATCGACTAGCGGGCCTAGCACAGATACGCAGTATTTT. Protein sequence: CASSLSTSGPSTDTQYF. The full variable domain, completed using reference TRBV5-1 and TRBJ2-3, is KAGVTQTPRYLIKTRGQQVTLSCSPISGHRSVSWYQQTPGQGLQFLFEYFSETQRNKGNFPGRFSGRQFSNSRSEMNVSTLELGDSALYLCASSLSTSGPSTDTQYFGPGTRLTVL.

In this sample, this clonotype is medium-sized. This sequence joins TRBV5-1 and TRBJ2-2, with TRBD1 identical over 9 bases. CDR1 SGHRS and CDR2 YFSETQ come from the germline V gene. J lost 3 bases, V lost 2 bases, and 5 bases had no gene match. This CDR3 is 16 amino acids long. The CDR3 DNA reads as TGCGCCAGCAGCTTTGGGGACAGGGTCGACACCGGGGAGCTGTTTTTT. This translates into CASSFGDRVDTGELFF.